This TCR beta chain was captured by sequencing in a study of blood T cell repertoires in COVID-19 (dated by TCRdb to 2019 to 2021). Regarding the study in general: Samples covering the acute and convalescent phases of COVID-19 were provided by collaborators in the United States, Italy and Spain. Samples were obtained from the ongoing ImmuneRACE study (first 160 participants) and from about 1,300 subjects provided by 6 global collaborators. The dataset comprised deeply sampled blood TCRbeta repertoires from subjects exposed to, actively infected with, or recovered from COVID-19. The sample metadata nearly always contained a de-identified subject ID, COVID-19 status, age in years and sex. A freely available public database, intended as a resource for researchers studying the immune response to SARS-CoV-2, is where the repertoires were released. Where HLA class I and class II types were available, the types were taken from metadata supplied by the sample provider, not from assay-based typing. The prospective study material was composed of cDNA or gDNA derived from T cells, B-cell-depleted T cells, or PBMCs.

Notes on this clone: Which antigen it targets is not known. The input lacks base qualities; no much larger clone sits a single base away.

The immunoSEQ Assay, a bias-controlled multiplex PCR, was used to amplify TCRbeta CDR3 regions from genomic DNA. Per the source publication's procedure: Within the assay, amplification of reference gene primers was used to estimate how many nucleated cells each sample contained. To quantify the absolute abundance of each unique TCRbeta CDR3 rearrangement, sequence reads were collapsed and filtered. Productive Simpson clonality was computed per sample as the square root of Simpson's diversity index over productive rearrangements. TCRdb mirrors the immuneACCESS table, restricted to in-frame sequences. Some clones are absent from its copies; in checked studies, under half trace to an unresolved V gene, and the reason for the others is unknown. That table supplies the V and J calls and clone size; D and trimming were determined from the DNA. The sample profile shows over 250,000 clones; over 85% of them were found once. Around 1.9% of the sample comes from the top ten.

Broader findings and caveats from the paper: Clinical and demographic metadata were provided uncurated, with the amount varying by source and participant.

Participants in the prospective study were aged about 18 to 90 years, lived in 24 United States geographic areas, and enrolled through a virtual design. To assign participants to cohorts, the prospective study relied on clinical history that participants themselves reported in a screening survey and a study questionnaire. ImmuneRACE Cohort 3 recovered participants were defined by two consecutive negative NP/OP PCR tests, healthcare professional clearance, or symptom resolution. Each participant in the prospective study had whole blood, serum and a nasopharyngeal or oropharyngeal swab collected by mobile phlebotomists. Over an approximately 2-month period, participants in the prospective study had the option of providing additional blood draws and questionnaires. Blood samples from the prospective study were shipped frozen or at room temperature prior to DNA extraction. The germline V gene (reference sequence) sets CDR1 to LNHDA and CDR2 to SQIVND. V sheds 5 bases and J sheds 13 bases, leaving 15 bases between their ends. CDR3 length: 13 amino acids, cysteine to phenylalanine. CDR3 DNA only is kept here, 39 bases in frame from base 1.

The sequence is built from TRBV19 and TRBJ1-6; a tentative D match to TRBD1 spans 6 bases. Sequencing was performed on PBMCs or T cells enriched from blood (not recorded which). This clonotype was sampled from a woman aged 55-70 years who had recovered from COVID-19. The DNA sequence is TGTGCCAGTAGTTCCTTGACAGGCCGTCCCCTCCACTTT. Its coded protein is CASSSLTGRPLHF.